This T cell receptor (beta chain) was sequenced for a study of shared clonotypes between healthy human individuals. On the study more broadly: Three plates were used per donor for CD4 naive, three for CD4 memory, two for CD8 naive and one for CD8 memory.

Deep-level running was used for the assay. Using immunoSEQ multiplex PCR, the repertoire was profiled, and TCRdb retains in-frame clones only, with some absent. Of hundreds of thousands of clones listed, almost 95% were seen once; the top ten hold about 24%. Naive-designated CD8 cells lacked CD45RO, were positively enriched for CCR7, and omitted terminally differentiated effector memory CD45RA+ cells. The donor cohort consisted entirely of Caucasian adults residing in Nashville, Tennessee. Sample: naive CD8+ T cells sorted from blood. The source of this sequence is a man between 25 and 39 years old in good health.

This chain's CDR3 is CASSQDPRREQFF. The CDR3 DNA follows: TGTGCCAGCAGCCAAGATCCCAGAAGGGAGCAGTTCTTC. The chain is built from TRBV14 and TRBJ2-1; D uncertain. CDR3 length equals 13 residues. Germline CDR1 is SGHDN and CDR2 is FVKESK. V was pared by 0 bases and J by 10 bases, with 10 bases between.